The present T cell receptor (beta chain) was sequenced within a study of cytomegalovirus exposure and HLA in healthy donors. A multiplex PCR was run with 60 Vbeta primers and 13 Jbeta primers. The protocol was immunoSEQ multiplex PCR, while the TCRdb copy is restricted to in-frame clones and leaves out a portion. The listing contains about 130,000 clones. Donors were nominally healthy when sampled, though unrecorded immune exposures were likely. Per germline, CDR1 ENHRY and CDR2 SYGVKD. CDR3 length equals 15 residues. Trimming left V 4 bases short and J 0 bases short, with 10 bases between. With regard to this clone: Its antigen is still unknown.

Study-wide results and caveats: Some V segments, including TRBV6-2 and TRBV6-3, were excluded as indistinguishable. Investigators reported 150 to 200 TCR beta chains as tied to cytomegalovirus. A prior analysis recorded that most TCR beta V segments were productive about 87% or about 30% of the time.

This TCR derives from a woman between 40 and 55 years old in good health and CMV-seropositive. The sequencing sample was made of PBMCs. V usage is TRBV10-3 and J usage is TRBJ1-5; tentative D call: TRBD1 (6 bases). The CDR3 sequence: CAISARQDSNQPQHF. Here the CDR3 DNA reads TGTGCCATCAGTGCTAGACAGGATAGCAATCAGCCCCAGCATTTT.